This TCR beta chain derives from a study of cytomegalovirus exposure and HLA in healthy donors. In the study overall: Around 77% of some 390 genotyped donors fell in the Caucasian-associated ancestry cluster. Study results and limitations: Associated with HLA alleles at 0.05 false discovery rate in a later analysis were 16,951 TCR beta sequences. In vitro experiments confirmed that three CMV-associated chains were specific for CMV antigens.

For this clone: No antigen is known for it.

Both 60 Vbeta primers and 13 Jbeta primers went into the PCR. Data came from immunoSEQ multiplex PCR; TCRdb stores just in-frame clones and leaves some out. The sample carries about 190,000 clones, over 70% recorded once. The CDR3 spans 16 residues. Germline CDR1 reads MNHNY; CDR2 reads SVGAGI (reference sequence). V was pared by 0 bases and J by 2 bases, with 13 bases between. The rearrangement joins TRBV6-6 to TRBJ2-5; D gene ambiguous. Sequencing was done on a sample of PBMCs. The TCR originated in a woman between 25 and 40 years old in good health and CMV-seropositive. CDR3 sequence reads: CASSYSRRSLQETQYF. CDR3 sequence (DNA): TGTGCCAGCAGTTACTCGAGACGGAGCTTGCAAGAGACCCAGTACTTC.